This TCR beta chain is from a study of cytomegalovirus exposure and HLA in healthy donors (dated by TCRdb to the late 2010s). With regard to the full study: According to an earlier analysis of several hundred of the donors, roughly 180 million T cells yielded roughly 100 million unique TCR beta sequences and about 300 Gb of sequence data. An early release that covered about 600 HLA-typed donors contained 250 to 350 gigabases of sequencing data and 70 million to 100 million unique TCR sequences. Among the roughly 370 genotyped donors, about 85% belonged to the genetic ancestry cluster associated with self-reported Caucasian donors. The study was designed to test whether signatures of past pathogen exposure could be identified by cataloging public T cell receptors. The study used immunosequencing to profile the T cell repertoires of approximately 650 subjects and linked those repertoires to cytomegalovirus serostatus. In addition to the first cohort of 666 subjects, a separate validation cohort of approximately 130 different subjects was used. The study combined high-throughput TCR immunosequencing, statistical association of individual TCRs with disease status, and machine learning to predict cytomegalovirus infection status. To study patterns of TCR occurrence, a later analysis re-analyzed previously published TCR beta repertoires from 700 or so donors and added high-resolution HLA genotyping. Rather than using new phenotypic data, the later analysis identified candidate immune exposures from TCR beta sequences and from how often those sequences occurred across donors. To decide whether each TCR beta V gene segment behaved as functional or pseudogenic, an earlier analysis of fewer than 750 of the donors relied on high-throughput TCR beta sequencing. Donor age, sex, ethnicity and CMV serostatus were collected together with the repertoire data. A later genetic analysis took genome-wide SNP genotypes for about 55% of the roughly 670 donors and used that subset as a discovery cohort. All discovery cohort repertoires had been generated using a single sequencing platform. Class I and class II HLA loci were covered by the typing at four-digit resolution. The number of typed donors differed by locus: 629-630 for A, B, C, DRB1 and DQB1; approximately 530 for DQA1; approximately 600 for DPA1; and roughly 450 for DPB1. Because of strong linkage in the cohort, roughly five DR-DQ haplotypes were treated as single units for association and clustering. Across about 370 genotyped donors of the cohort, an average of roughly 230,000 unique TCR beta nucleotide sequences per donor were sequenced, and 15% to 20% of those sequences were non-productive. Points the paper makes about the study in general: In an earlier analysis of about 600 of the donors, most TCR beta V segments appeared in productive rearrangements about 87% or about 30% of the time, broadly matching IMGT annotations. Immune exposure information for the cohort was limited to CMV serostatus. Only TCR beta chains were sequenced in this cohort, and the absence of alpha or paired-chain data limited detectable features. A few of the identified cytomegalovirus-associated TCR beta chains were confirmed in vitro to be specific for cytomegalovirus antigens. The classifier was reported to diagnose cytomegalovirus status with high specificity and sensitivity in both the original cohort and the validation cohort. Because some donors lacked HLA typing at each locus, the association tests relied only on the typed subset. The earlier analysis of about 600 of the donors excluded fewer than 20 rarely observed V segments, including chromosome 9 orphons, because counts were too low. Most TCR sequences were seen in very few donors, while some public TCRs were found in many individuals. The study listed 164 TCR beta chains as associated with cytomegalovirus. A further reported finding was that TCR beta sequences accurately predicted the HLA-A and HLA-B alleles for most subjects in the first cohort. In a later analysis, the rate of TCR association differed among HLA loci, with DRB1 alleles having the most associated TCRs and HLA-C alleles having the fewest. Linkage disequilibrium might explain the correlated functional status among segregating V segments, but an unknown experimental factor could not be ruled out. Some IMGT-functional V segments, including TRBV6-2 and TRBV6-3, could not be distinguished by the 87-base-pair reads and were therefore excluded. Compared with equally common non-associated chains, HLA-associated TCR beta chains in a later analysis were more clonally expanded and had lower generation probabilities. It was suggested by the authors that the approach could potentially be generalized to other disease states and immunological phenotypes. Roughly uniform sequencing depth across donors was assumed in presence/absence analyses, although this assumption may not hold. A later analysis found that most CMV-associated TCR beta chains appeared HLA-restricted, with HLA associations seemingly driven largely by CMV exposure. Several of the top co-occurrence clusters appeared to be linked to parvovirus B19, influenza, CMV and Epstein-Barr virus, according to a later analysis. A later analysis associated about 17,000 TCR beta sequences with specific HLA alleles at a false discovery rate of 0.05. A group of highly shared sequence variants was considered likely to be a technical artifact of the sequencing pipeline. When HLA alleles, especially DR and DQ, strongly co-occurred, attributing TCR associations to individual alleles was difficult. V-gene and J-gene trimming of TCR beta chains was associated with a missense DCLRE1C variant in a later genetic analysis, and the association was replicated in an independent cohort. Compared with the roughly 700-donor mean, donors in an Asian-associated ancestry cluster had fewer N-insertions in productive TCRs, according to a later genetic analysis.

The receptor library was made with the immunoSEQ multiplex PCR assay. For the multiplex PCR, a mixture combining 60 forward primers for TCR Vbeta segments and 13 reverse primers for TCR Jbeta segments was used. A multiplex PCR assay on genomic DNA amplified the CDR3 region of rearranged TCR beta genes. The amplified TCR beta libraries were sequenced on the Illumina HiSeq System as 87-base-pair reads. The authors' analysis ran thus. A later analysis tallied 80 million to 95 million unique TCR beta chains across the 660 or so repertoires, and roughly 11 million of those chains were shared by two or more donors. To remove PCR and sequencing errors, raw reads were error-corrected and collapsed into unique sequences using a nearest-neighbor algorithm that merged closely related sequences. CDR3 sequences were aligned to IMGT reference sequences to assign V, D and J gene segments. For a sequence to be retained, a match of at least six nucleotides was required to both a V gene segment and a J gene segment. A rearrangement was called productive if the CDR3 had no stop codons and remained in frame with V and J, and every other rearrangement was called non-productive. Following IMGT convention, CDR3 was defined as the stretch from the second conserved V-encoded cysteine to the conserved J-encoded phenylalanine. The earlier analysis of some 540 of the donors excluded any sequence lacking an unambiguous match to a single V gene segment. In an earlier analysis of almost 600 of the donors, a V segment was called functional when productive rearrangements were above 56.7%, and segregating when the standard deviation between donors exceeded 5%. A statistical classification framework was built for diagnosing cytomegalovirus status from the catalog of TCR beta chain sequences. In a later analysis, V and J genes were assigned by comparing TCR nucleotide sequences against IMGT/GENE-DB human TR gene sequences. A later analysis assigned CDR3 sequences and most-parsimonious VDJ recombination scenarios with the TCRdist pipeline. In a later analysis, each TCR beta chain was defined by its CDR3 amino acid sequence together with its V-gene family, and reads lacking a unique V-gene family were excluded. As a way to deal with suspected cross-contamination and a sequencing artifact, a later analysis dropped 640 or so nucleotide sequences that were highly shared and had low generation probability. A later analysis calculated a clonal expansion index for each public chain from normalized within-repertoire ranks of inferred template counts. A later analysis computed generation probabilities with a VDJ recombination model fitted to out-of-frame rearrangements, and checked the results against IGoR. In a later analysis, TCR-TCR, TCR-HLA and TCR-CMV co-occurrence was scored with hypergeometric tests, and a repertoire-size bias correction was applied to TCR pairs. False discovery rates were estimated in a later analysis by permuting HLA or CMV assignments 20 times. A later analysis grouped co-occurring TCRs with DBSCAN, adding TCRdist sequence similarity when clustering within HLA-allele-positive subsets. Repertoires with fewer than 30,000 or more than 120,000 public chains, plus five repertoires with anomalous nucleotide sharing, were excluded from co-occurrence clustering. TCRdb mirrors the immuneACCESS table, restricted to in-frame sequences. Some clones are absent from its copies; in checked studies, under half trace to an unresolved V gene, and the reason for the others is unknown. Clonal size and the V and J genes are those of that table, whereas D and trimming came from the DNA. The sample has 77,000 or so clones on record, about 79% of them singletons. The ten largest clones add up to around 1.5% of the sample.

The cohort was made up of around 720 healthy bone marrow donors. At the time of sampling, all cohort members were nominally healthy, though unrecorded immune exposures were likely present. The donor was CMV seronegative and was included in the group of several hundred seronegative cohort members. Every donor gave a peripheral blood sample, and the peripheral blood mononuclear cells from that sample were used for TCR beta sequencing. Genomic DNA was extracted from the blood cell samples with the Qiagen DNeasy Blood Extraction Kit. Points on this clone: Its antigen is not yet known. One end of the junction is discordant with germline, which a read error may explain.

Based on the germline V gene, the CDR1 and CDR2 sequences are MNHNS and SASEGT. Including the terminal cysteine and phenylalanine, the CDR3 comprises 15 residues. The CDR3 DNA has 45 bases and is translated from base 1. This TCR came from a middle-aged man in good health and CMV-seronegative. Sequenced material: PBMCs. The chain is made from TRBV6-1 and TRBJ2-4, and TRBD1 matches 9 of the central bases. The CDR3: CASSEGTGDKNSQYF. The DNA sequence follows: TGTGCCAGCAGTGAAGGGACAGGGGACAAAAACAGTCAGTACTTC.